The TCR beta chain described here comes from a study of blood T cell repertoires in COVID-19. With V trimmed by 3 bases and J by 3 bases, 3 bases remained unmatched. The CDR3 spans 14 residues. Germline lookup yields CDR1 SGHVS and CDR2 FQNEAQ. Produced via immunoSEQ multiplex PCR; TCRdb's table is partial and in-frame only. The sample has a few hundred thousand clones; 86% are singletons. Sequences were obtained from peripheral blood. The source is a woman aged 45-65 years with acute or convalescent COVID-19. The gene calls are TRBV7-8 and TRBJ2-7, with 9 bases matching TRBD1. CDR3 sequence (DNA): TGTGCCAGCAGCTTTACGGGACAGGGCTACGAGCAGTACTTC. Encoded protein: CASSFTGQGYEQYF.